This passage covers 24 T cell receptor beta chains from one sample sequenced in a study of shared clonotypes between healthy human individuals. Data came from immunoSEQ multiplex PCR; TCRdb stores just in-frame clones and leaves some out. The sample holds roughly 320,000 clones, about nine tenths seen once. The sample taken for sequencing was memory CD8+ T cells sorted from blood. Stated subset: CD45RO+ cells pooled with CCR7-negative TemRA cells. The receptors here all came from a man younger than 30 in good health.

The chain has TRBV15 and TRBJ2-1, with 8 nucleotides matching TRBD2. Per germline, CDR1 LNHNV and CDR2 YYDKDF (reference sequence). CDR3 length: 17 residues. V was pared by 0 bases and J by 9 bases, with 13 bases of the junction left unmatched. CDR3 sequence: CATSRDQLAAASGEQFF. Written as DNA, the CDR3 is TGTGCCACCAGCAGAGATCAACTAGCGGCTGCCAGCGGTGAGCAGTTCTTC.

DNA for the CDR3: TGTGCCTGGAGTGTCGGGGATGAAAAACTGTTTTTT. Translated, it gives CAWSVGDEKLFF. This chain connects TRBV30 to TRBJ1-4, with no clear D. V was trimmed by 0 bases and J by 6 bases, leaving 5 bases between them. The CDR3 is made up of 12 amino acids. The germline CDR1 and CDR2 sequences are GTSNPN and SVGIG (reference sequence).

This sequence joins TRBV7-9 and TRBJ1-2; possible D gene TRBD1, 5 bases. Trimming took 4 bases from V and 5 from J, leaving 17 bases between them. Per the germline V gene, CDR1 is SEHNR and CDR2 is FQNEAQ (reference sequence). The CDR3 spans 15 residues. CDR3 residues: CASSSWGSPLYGYTF. For the CDR3, the DNA is TGTGCCAGCAGCTCGTGGGGGTCCCCTTTGTATGGCTACACCTTC.

The chain recombines TRBV4-1 with TRBJ1-6; D is unclear. The CDR3 loop spans 15 amino acids. Germline CDR1 reads MGHRA; CDR2 reads YSYEKL. Trimming took off 0 bases at V and 5 bases at J, with 8 bases between the two ends. The CDR3 DNA is TGCGCCAGCAGCCAAGAAACTTCAAATAATTCACCCCTCCACTTT. Translating gives CASSQETSNNSPLHF.

The chain links TRBV7-6 to TRBJ1-6; 10 nucleotides agree with TRBD1. V lost 4 bases, J lost 4 bases, and 10 bases stayed unmatched. This CDR3 contains 18 residues. CDR1 SGHVS and CDR2 FNYEAQ come from the germline V gene. The CDR3 DNA sequence: TGTGCCAGCAGCTCTAATAGGGACAGGGGTTCTTATAATTCACCCCTCCACTTT. It translates to CASSSNRDRGSYNSPLHF.

The sample holds many counts of this clone. The chain employs TRBV7-9 and TRBJ2-1; D is possibly TRBD1 (6 bases). The CDR3 totals 18 residues. Looked up from germline, CDR1 is SEHNR and CDR2 is FQNEAQ (reference sequence). The V and J ends lost 4 bases and 4 bases respectively, with 23 bases between them. CDR3 sequence reads: CASSYTITVGQTYNEQFF. CDR3 bases: TGTGCCAGCAGCTACACTATAACGGTCGGACAGACTTACAATGAGCAGTTCTTC.

This chain uses TRBV5-1 with TRBJ2-3; 10 positions match TRBD1. Germline CDR1 and CDR2: SGHRS and YFSETQ. The J segment lost 3 bases and the V segment lost 4 bases, leaving 5 bases of the junction unmatched. The CDR3 totals 15 residues. CDR3 nucleotide sequence: TGCGCCAGCAGCATAAAGGGACAGGGGACAGATACGCAGTATTTT. Encoded protein: CASSIKGQGTDTQYF.

J is TRBJ1-2 and V is TRBV19, with D possibly TRBD1 on 5 matching bases. Trimming cost V 5 bases and J 4 bases, with 17 bases left between them. The CDR3 is 15 residues long. CDR1 and CDR2 (germline): LNHDA, SQIVND (reference sequence). CDR3: CASSRQGGAGYGYTF. CDR3 DNA sequence: TGTGCCAGTAGTCGTCAGGGAGGGGCGGGCTATGGCTACACCTTC.

V gene TRBV4-1 combines with J gene TRBJ1-4; maybe TRBD1 (6 bases). V gave up 0 bases and J gave up 4 bases, with 15 bases separating them. The CDR3 length is 17 residues. Germline-derived CDR1 and CDR2 are MGHRA and YSYEKL. CDR3 DNA: TGCGCCAGCAGCCAAGAAAGGGGGGGATCACTTAATGAAAAACTGTTTTTT. Translating gives CASSQERGGSLNEKLFF.

The gene calls are TRBV11-2 and TRBJ2-5; 10 bases map to TRBD2. The CDR3 loop spans 12 amino acids. Germline-derived CDR1 and CDR2 are SGHAT and FQNNGV. V lost 8 bases, J lost 13 bases, and 10 bases stayed unmatched. The CDR3 nucleotides are TGTGCCAGCGATAGCGGGGGGCCCGCCCCGTACTTC. Translating gives CASDSGGPAPYF.

Only one count was recorded for this clone. V is TRBV5-4 and J is TRBJ2-7; the match to TRBD1 covers 9 bases. Germline lookup yields CDR1 SGHNT and CDR2 YYREEE (reference sequence). The length of the CDR3 is 16 residues. With V trimmed by 4 bases and J by 2 bases, 10 bases remained unmatched. The CDR3 reads CASSPWDRVIPYEQYF. The CDR3 nucleotides are TGTGCCAGCAGCCCCTGGGACAGGGTGATCCCCTACGAGCAGTACTTC.

Points on this clone: A much larger clone lies a single base off, so this may be a read error. The chain combines TRBV5-4 with TRBJ2-1; D is perhaps TRBD1 (6 bases). The CDR3 runs to 13 residues. V dropped 5 bases and J dropped 0 bases, with 6 bases sitting between them. In germline, CDR1 is SGHNT, CDR2 YYREEE (reference sequence). The CDR3: CASRDSSYNEQFF. CDR3 nucleotides: TGTGCCAGCAGGGACAGCTCCTACAATGAGCAGTTCTTC.

The chain uses TRBV7-9 and TRBJ1-3; D is possibly TRBD1 (5 bases). With 5 bases removed from V and 0 bases from J, the gap between germline ends came to 11 bases. The CDR3 covers 15 residues. Germline-derived CDR1 and CDR2 are SEHNR and FQNEAQ (reference sequence). CDR3 sequence reads: CASSPPGVSGNTIYF. The CDR3 bases are TGTGCCAGCAGCCCCCCGGGGGTCTCTGGAAACACCATATATTTT.

This chain uses TRBV27 with TRBJ1-4, with D unresolved. The CDR3 length is 13 residues. Germline-derived CDR1 and CDR2 are MNHEY and SMNVEV (reference sequence). Trimming removed 3 bases from V and 10 bases from J, with 12 bases in between. CDR3 coding DNA: TGTGCCAGCAGTTTTGGAGGACCAGGAAAACTGTTTTTT. This gives the protein CASSFGGPGKLFF.

The J gene is TRBJ2-7, the V gene TRBV29-1; D may be TRBD1 (5 bases). Germline V gives CDR1 SQVTM, CDR2 ANQGSEA. There are 11 residues in the CDR3. V shed 6 bases and J shed 3 bases, with 9 bases lying between them. CDR3 bases: TGCAGCGTCGCAGGGTACTACGAGCAGTACTTC. The encoded protein is CSVAGYYEQYF.

Only a few counts were recorded for this clone. Other DNA sequences in the same sample also yield this CDR3. V usage is TRBV9 and J usage is TRBJ2-7; D gene uncertain. The CDR3 is 14 residues long. The germline gives CDR1 SGDLS, CDR2 YYNGEE. The V end was cut by 0 bases, the J end by 2 bases, with 9 bases between. The CDR3 protein is CASSVGQATYEQYF. The CDR3 DNA reads TGTGCCAGCAGCGTAGGTCAGGCGACCTACGAGCAGTACTTC.

The V and J genes are TRBV4-3 and TRBJ2-7; TRBD2 agrees at 7 bases. The CDR3 is 16 amino acids. In germline, CDR1 is LGHNA, CDR2 YSLEER. V shed 1 base and J 0 bases; nucleotides not matched to a gene: 6. CDR3 loop: CASSQVTGDYSYEQYF. For the CDR3, the DNA is TGCGCCAGCAGCCAAGTTACCGGGGACTACTCCTACGAGCAGTACTTC.

The chain is built from TRBV6-6 and TRBJ1-4, with 11 bases that match TRBD1. The CDR3 loop spans 16 amino acids. V was pared by 4 bases and J by 3 bases, with 4 bases of the junction left unmatched. CDR1 and CDR2 (germline): MNHNY, SVGAGI (reference sequence). Here the CDR3 reads CASSFWTGGPNEKLFF. As DNA, the CDR3 is TGTGCCAGCAGTTTCTGGACAGGGGGCCCTAATGAAAAACTGTTTTTT.

The rearrangement links TRBV7-2 to TRBJ2-5; D is perhaps TRBD1 (6 bases). In germline, CDR1 is SGHTA, CDR2 FQGNSA. There are 13 residues in the CDR3. V lost 2 bases, J lost 9 bases, and 13 bases lay in between. CDR3 coding DNA: TGTGCCAGCAGCTTAAGGACAGTCCGGCCCCAGTACTTC. Residues: CASSLRTVRPQYF.

The chain joins TRBV6-5 to TRBJ2-1, with 9 bases identical to TRBD1. V gave up 6 bases and J gave up 5 bases; unmatched junction bases: 5. CDR3 length: 14 amino acids. CDR1 and CDR2 (germline): MNHEY, SVGAGI. The CDR3, as DNA: TGTGCCAGCAGCAGGACAGGGGATGACAATGAGCAGTTCTTC. Amino acids: CASSRTGDDNEQFF.

The rearrangement links TRBV7-9 to TRBJ2-2; D uncertain. The CDR3 is 14 residues long. V was trimmed by 4 bases and J by 4 bases, leaving 10 bases between them. Germline V lookup: CDR1 SEHNR, CDR2 FQNEAQ (reference sequence). CDR3 amino acids: CASSSQKSTGELFF. The DNA for the CDR3 is TGTGCCAGCAGCTCCCAAAAGAGCACCGGGGAGCTGTTTTTT.

V usage is TRBV11-3 and J usage is TRBJ2-2; D not resolved. V shed 4 bases and J shed 6 bases, with 6 bases lying between them. The CDR3 is 12 amino acids. The V gene's germline CDR1 is SGHNT and CDR2 YENEEA. This CDR3 reads CASSYVAGELFF. CDR3 nucleotides: TGTGCCAGCAGCTACGTTGCCGGGGAGCTGTTTTTT.

The chain links TRBV29-1 to TRBJ2-7, with 10 bases fitting TRBD1. CDR3 length equals 13 residues. Trimming removed 7 bases from V and 2 bases from J; junction bases left unmatched: 5. CDR1 is SQVTM and CDR2 is ANQGSEA in the germline V gene. The CDR3 here is CSARGTGAYEQYF. The CDR3 DNA reads as TGCAGCGCCAGAGGGACAGGGGCCTACGAGCAGTACTTC.

This chain links TRBV2 with TRBJ2-7; D is uncertain. Germline V gene lookup returns CDR1 SNHLY and CDR2 FYNNEI. The CDR3 spans 16 residues. V gave up 6 bases and J gave up 0 bases, with 18 bases separating them. CDR3 sequence (DNA): TGTGCCAGCAGGGTTACCTCGCTCGGCCCCTCCTACGAGCAGTACTTC. It is translated as CASRVTSLGPSYEQYF.